This T cell receptor beta chain was retrieved from a study of T-cell reconstitution after alpha-beta-depleted transplantation in children. General study points: Surviving recipient T cells and thymic progenitors produced the high day-60 TCRbeta diversity seen in some patients.

Note on this clonotype: The antigen is not known.

Molecular barcoding with unique molecular identifiers was used for the TCRbeta library. A single record per CDR3 protein comes from TCRdb applying MiXCR to the PCR reads. The table has roughly 340,000 distinct CDR3 sequences, around 15% seen once. CDR1 is SQVTM and CDR2 is ANQGSEA in the germline V gene. With 2 bases removed from V and 3 bases from J, the gap between germline ends came to 14 bases. The CDR3 sequence is 14 residues long. The chain recombines TRBV29-1 with TRBJ2-7; tentative D call: TRBD2 (5 bases). The sequence was collected from a male patient aged 2 to 10 who had a stem cell transplant for acute lymphoblastic leukemia, so the T cells may come from the graft donor. Sequences were derived from PBMCs, mostly from graft donor cells, sampled 360 days after TCRalphabeta/CD19-depleted stem cell transplant. The CDR3: CSVELAEAGYEQYF. In DNA form, the CDR3 reads TGCAGCGTTGAACTGGCGGAGGCGGGCTACGAGCAGTACTTC.